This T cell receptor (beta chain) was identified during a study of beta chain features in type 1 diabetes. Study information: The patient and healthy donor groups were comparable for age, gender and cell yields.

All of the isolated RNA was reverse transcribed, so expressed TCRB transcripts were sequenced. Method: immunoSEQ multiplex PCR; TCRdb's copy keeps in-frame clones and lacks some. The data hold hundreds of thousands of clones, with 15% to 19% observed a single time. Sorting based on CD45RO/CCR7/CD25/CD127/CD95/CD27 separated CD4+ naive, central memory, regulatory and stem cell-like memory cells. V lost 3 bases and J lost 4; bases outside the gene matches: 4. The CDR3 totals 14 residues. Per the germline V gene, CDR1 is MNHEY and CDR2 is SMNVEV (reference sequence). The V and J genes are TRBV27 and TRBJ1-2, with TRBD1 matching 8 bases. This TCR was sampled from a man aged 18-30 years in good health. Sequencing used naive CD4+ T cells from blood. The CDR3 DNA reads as TGTGCCAGCAGTTTTGGACAGGGCAGCTATGGCTACACCTTC. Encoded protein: CASSFGQGSYGYTF.